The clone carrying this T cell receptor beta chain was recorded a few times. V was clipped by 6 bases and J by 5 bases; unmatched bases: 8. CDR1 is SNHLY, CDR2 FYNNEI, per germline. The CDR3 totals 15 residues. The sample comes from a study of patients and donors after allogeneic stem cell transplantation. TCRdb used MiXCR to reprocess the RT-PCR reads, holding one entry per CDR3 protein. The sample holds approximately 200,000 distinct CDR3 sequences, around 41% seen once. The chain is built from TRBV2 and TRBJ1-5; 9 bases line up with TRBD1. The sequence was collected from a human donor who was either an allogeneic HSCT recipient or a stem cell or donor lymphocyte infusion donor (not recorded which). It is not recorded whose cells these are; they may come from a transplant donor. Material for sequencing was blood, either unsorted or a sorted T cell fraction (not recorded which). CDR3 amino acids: CASRQLGTGYQPQHF. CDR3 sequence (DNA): TGTGCCAGCAGACAACTCGGGACAGGGTATCAGCCCCAGCATTTT.